These 28 T cell receptor beta chains originate from one sample sequenced in a study of blood T cell repertoires in COVID-19. Here immunoSEQ multiplex PCR was the method, and the copy in TCRdb shows in-frame clones only, minus some. The sample lists tens of thousands of clones; around 84% were seen once. The source material was peripheral blood. The origin of the receptors is a human donor in a cohort sampled during active COVID-19.

The V gene is TRBV9, the J gene TRBJ2-1, with 8 bases that match TRBD2. CDR1 and CDR2 (germline): SGDLS, YYNGEE. V was clipped by 3 bases and J by 7 bases; unmatched bases: 3. This CDR3 has 13 amino acids. The CDR3 is CASSAASGNEQFF. CDR3 nucleotides: TGTGCCAGCAGCGCCGCTAGCGGGAATGAGCAGTTCTTC.

On this clone itself: The sample has other DNA sequences that encode this CDR3 too. The chain combines TRBV19 with TRBJ2-3, with D possibly matching TRBD1 (6 bases). This CDR3 is 13 amino acids long. The V gene lost 8 bases and the J gene lost 4 bases, with 13 bases spanning the gap. Germline-derived CDR1 and CDR2 are LNHDA and SQIVND (reference sequence). CDR3 loop: CASSTGLADTQYF. The CDR3 DNA sequence: TGTGCCAGTTCGACAGGATTGGCAGATACGCAGTATTTT.

This chain joins TRBV5-1 and TRBJ2-2; D might be TRBD1 (5 bases). CDR1 is SGHRS, CDR2 YFSETQ, per germline. The CDR3 runs to 15 residues. Trimming pared 2 bases from V and 2 bases from J, leaving 10 bases between. In nucleotides, the CDR3 is TGCGCCAGCAGCTTAGACAGTTTAAACACCGGGGAGCTGTTTTTT. Translating it yields CASSLDSLNTGELFF.

The table lists this clone with a count of one. CDR3 protein: CASRASGSNEQYF. CDR3 in DNA: TGTGCCAGCAGGGCTAGCGGGAGCAACGAGCAGTACTTC. J is TRBJ2-7 and V is TRBV28, with 10 bases that match TRBD2. J gave up 5 bases and V 6 bases, and 4 bases lay outside the gene matches. The CDR3 extends over 13 amino acids. Germline V gene data show CDR1 as MDHEN and CDR2 as SYDVKM.

The chain carries TRBV28 and TRBJ1-4; D is undetermined. Looked up from germline, CDR1 is MDHEN and CDR2 is SYDVKM. This CDR3 is 15 amino acids long. The V and J ends lost 7 bases and 0 bases respectively, with 12 bases between them. Here the CDR3 reads CASIQGGSTNEKLFF. As DNA, the CDR3 is TGTGCCAGCATCCAAGGCGGGTCAACTAATGAAAAACTGTTTTTT.

V gene TRBV4-1 combines with J gene TRBJ2-7; 8 bases are shared with TRBD1. Germline lookup yields CDR1 MGHRA and CDR2 YSYEKL. The junction had 14 bases not matched to a gene; V was cut back by 1 base and J by 3 bases. CDR3 length: 18 residues. The CDR3 loop reads CASSQVILRTGSIYEQYF. The CDR3 region has the DNA TGCGCCAGCAGCCAAGTTATTCTAAGGACAGGGAGCATCTACGAGCAGTACTTC.

The rearrangement joins TRBV9 to TRBJ2-2, with TRBD2 matching 8 bases. V dropped 3 bases and J dropped 7; count of bases not matched to a gene: 11. The CDR3 is made up of 16 amino acids. Germline values: CDR1 SGDLS, CDR2 YYNGEE. CDR3 in amino acids: CASSEQRERVGGELFF. The CDR3, as DNA: TGTGCCAGCAGCGAACAGCGGGAGAGGGTTGGCGGGGAGCTGTTTTTT.

The rearrangement links TRBV27 to TRBJ2-7, with D possibly matching TRBD2 (6 bases). Trimming shortened V by 4 bases and J by 0 bases, and 13 bases separated the two germline ends. The CDR3 loop spans 15 amino acids. Germline-derived CDR1 and CDR2 are MNHEY and SMNVEV (reference sequence). The CDR3 region is CASSWGVGSSYEQYF. The CDR3 nucleotides read TGTGCCAGCAGTTGGGGGGTGGGGAGCTCCTACGAGCAGTACTTC.

The chain carries TRBV7-9 and TRBJ2-3; 7 nucleotides align to TRBD2. Looked up from germline, CDR1 is SEHNR and CDR2 is FQNEAQ (reference sequence). The junction had 8 bases not matched to a gene; V was cut back by 5 bases and J by 0 bases. This CDR3 contains 16 residues. The CDR3 nucleotides read TGTGCCAGCAGCCCCTGGGAGCGGGGAAGCACAGATACGCAGTATTTT. This sequence encodes CASSPWERGSTDTQYF.

The chain carries TRBV7-2 and TRBJ1-1, with D possibly matching TRBD1 (5 bases). Germline V CDR1 and CDR2: SGHTA, FQGNSA. V shed 5 bases and J shed 1 base, with 11 bases lying between them. The CDR3 has 14 amino acids. The CDR3 DNA sequence: TGTGCCAGCAGCCACCGCAGGGAGAACACTGAAGCTTTCTTT. It yields the protein CASSHRRENTEAFF.

The chain links TRBV7-9 to TRBJ2-1, with D possibly matching TRBD2 (6 bases). Germline V gene sequence: CDR1 SEHNR, CDR2 FQNEAQ (reference sequence). The CDR3 is made up of 18 amino acids. V lost 5 bases to trimming and J lost 8 bases, with 28 bases between them. DNA for the CDR3: TGTGCCAGCAGCCCCCGCGGAGTGGGAGGAGCGGTCACTGATGAGCAGTTCTTC. It yields the protein CASSPRGVGGAVTDEQFF.

Remarks on this clone: Other DNA sequences of this sample code for an identical CDR3. The CDR3 is CASSGQVNSNQPQHF. The DNA of the CDR3 is TGTGCCAGTAGTGGACAAGTAAATAGCAATCAGCCCCAGCATTTT. V and J are TRBV19 and TRBJ1-5; D might be TRBD1 (5 bases). Trimming left V 5 bases short and J 0 bases short, with 11 bases between. Germline V CDR1 and CDR2: LNHDA, SQIVND (reference sequence). This CDR3 region has 15 residues.

The V and J genes are TRBV6-2 or TRBV6-3 and TRBJ2-3, with 9 bases lining up with TRBD1. CDR1 MNHEY and CDR2 SVGEGT come from the germline V gene. V trimming: 5 bases; J trimming: 0 bases; junction bases outside the gene matches: 9. CDR3 length: 17 amino acids. The CDR3 loop is CASSGLAGTGSTDTQYF. The DNA of the CDR3 is TGTGCCAGCAGTGGACTGGCCGGGACAGGGAGCACAGATACGCAGTATTTT.

This clone is a singleton in its sample. This chain connects TRBV7-9 to TRBJ1-3, with 7 bases fitting TRBD1. The V gene's germline CDR1 is SEHNR and CDR2 FQNEAQ (reference sequence). The V and J ends lost 5 bases and 0 bases, in that order; junction bases with no gene match: 7. The CDR3 runs 16 residues. CDR3: CASSPGDRHSGNTIYF. The DNA for the CDR3 is TGTGCCAGCAGCCCCGGGGACAGACACTCTGGAAACACCATATATTTT.

This chain joins TRBV28 and TRBJ2-7; D may be TRBD2 (6 bases). The CDR3 length is 15 residues. The germline V gene encodes CDR1 MDHEN and CDR2 SYDVKM. The V and J ends lost 3 bases and 3 bases respectively, with 15 bases between them. The CDR3 DNA is TGTGCCAGCAGTTTGGAGGGGTCCCCCTACTACGAGCAGTACTTC. Protein product: CASSLEGSPYYEQYF.

This chain connects TRBV7-8 to TRBJ1-2; D unclear. Trimming stripped 5 bases from V and 3 bases from J, with 16 bases between. CDR3 length equals 15 residues. Germline CDR1 SGHVS, CDR2 FQNEAQ. The DNA of the CDR3 is TGTGCCAGCAGCCCTTGGCTCACGCGGGACTATGGCTACACCTTC. Translating it yields CASSPWLTRDYGYTF.

This sequence joins TRBV28 and TRBJ1-1, with D unresolved. Trimming pared 10 bases from V and 4 bases from J, leaving 7 bases between. The CDR3 runs to 10 residues. Germline V gives CDR1 MDHEN, CDR2 SYDVKM. The CDR3 here is CATSGTEAFF. As DNA, the CDR3 is TGTGCCACTTCGGGCACTGAAGCTTTCTTT.

J is TRBJ2-7 and V is TRBV3-1 (or the pseudogene TRBV3-2); 14 bases align to TRBD2. The CDR3 loop spans 18 amino acids. V was clipped by 4 bases and J by 2 bases; unmatched bases: 10. Germline lookup yields CDR1 LGHDT and CDR2 YNNKEL (reference sequence). DNA of the CDR3: TGTGCCAGCAGCCCGCGGACTAGCGGGGGGTATTCGCCCTACGAGCAGTACTTC. Encoded protein: CASSPRTSGGYSPYEQYF.

As regards this clone: The same CDR3 arises from other DNA sequences in this sample as well. V and J are TRBV20-1 and TRBJ2-1; 9 bases align to TRBD1. The CDR3 runs 11 residues. Germline CDR1 and CDR2: DFQATT and SNEGSKA (reference sequence). The V segment lost 1 base and the J segment 16 bases; nucleotides outside the gene matches: 5. The CDR3, as DNA: TGCAGTGCTAGAGTTAGGGACAGGGTTTTCTTC. As protein: CSARVRDRVFF.

V gene TRBV14 combines with J gene TRBJ1-2; D uncertain. Germline V lookup: CDR1 SGHDN, CDR2 FVKESK. Trimming took off 1 base at V and 5 bases at J, with 11 bases between the two ends. This CDR3 is built from 14 residues. In nucleotides, the CDR3 is TGTGCCAGCAGCCAAGGCCGTTACGGGTATGGCTACACCTTC. This encodes CASSQGRYGYGYTF.

Written as DNA, the CDR3 is TGTGCCAGCAACGTAGTACAGGGTGGGAGGGACACTGAAGCTTTCTTT. Protein: CASNVVQGGRDTEAFF. The chain has TRBV2 and TRBJ1-1; perhaps TRBD1 as D (6 bases). The CDR3 loop spans 16 amino acids. Germline V lookup: CDR1 SNHLY, CDR2 FYNNEI. V lost 7 bases, J lost 3 bases, and 21 bases lay in between. The entire variable domain, with the rest obtained from reference TRBV2 and TRBJ1-1, is as follows: EPEVTQTPSHQVTQMGQEVILRCVPISNHLYFYWYRQILGQKVEFLVSFYNNEISEKSEIFDDQFSVERPDGSNFTLKIRSTKLEDSAMYFCASNVVQGGRDTEAFFGQGTRLTVV.

The chain joins TRBV6-5 to TRBJ1-6; 7 nucleotides align to TRBD1. The CDR3 loop spans 12 amino acids. Germline V gene data show CDR1 as MNHEY and CDR2 as SVGAGI. The ends lost 11 bases at V and 9 bases at J; junction bases unmatched: 7. The CDR3 region is CAHRQGTSPLHF. DNA for the CDR3: TGTGCCCACAGACAGGGAACTTCACCCCTCCACTTT.

This chain links TRBV18 with TRBJ2-7, with D tentatively TRBD2 (5 bases). The V gene's germline CDR1 is KGHSH and CDR2 LQKENI. The V and J ends lost 0 bases and 3 bases respectively, with 6 bases between them. This CDR3 is 13 amino acids long. DNA for the CDR3: TGTGCCAGCTCACCACCGGGGAGCTACGAGCAGTACTTC. Translation gives CASSPPGSYEQYF.

The chain employs TRBV6-5 and TRBJ1-4; the D gene is possibly TRBD1 (6 bases). From germline, CDR1 is MNHEY and CDR2 SVGAGI. This CDR3 comprises 14 residues. V was pared by 2 bases and J by 7 bases, with 11 bases between. The CDR3 DNA follows: TGTGCCAGCAGTTACGGCAGGGGACGTGAAAAACTGTTTTTT. Protein product: CASSYGRGREKLFF.

V gene TRBV9 combines with J gene TRBJ1-5; the D gene is possibly TRBD1 (5 bases). Looked up from germline, CDR1 is SGDLS and CDR2 is YYNGEE. V was shortened by 0 bases and J by 6 bases, with 13 bases between the two germline ends. This CDR3 region has 15 residues. As DNA, the CDR3 is TGTGCCAGCAGCGTAGGTCCCGGGGGAAGTCAGCCCCAGCATTTT. Translating gives CASSVGPGGSQPQHF.

This clone appeared once. This chain joins TRBV6-5 and TRBJ2-7, with 13 nucleotides matching TRBD2. Germline V lookup: CDR1 MNHEY, CDR2 SVGAGI. This CDR3 contains 14 residues. The V gene end was trimmed by 4 bases and the J gene end by 7 bases; junction bases not matched to a gene: 4. CDR3 sequence (DNA): TGTGCCAGCAGTTGGACTAGCGGGGGCCGGGAGCAGTACTTC. It specifies CASSWTSGGREQYF.

The chain recombines TRBV6-1 with TRBJ1-3; D is unresolved. The CDR3 extends over 16 amino acids. Trimming took 3 bases from V and 8 from J, leaving 20 bases between them. The V gene's germline CDR1 is MNHNS and CDR2 SASEGT. In DNA, the CDR3 is TGTGCCAGCAGTGACGATCGGGCTCCTGTGAGGGACACCATATATTTT. It specifies CASSDDRAPVRDTIYF.

The gene calls are TRBV19 and TRBJ2-7; 9 nucleotides line up with TRBD1. Germline V gene data show CDR1 as LNHDA and CDR2 as SQIVND (reference sequence). The CDR3 is made up of 15 amino acids. With 1 base clipped from V and 3 bases from J, the junction kept 4 bases outside the gene matches. CDR3 region: CASSIVGTGFYEQYF. CDR3 coding DNA: TGTGCCAGTAGTATAGTAGGGACAGGGTTCTACGAGCAGTACTTC.